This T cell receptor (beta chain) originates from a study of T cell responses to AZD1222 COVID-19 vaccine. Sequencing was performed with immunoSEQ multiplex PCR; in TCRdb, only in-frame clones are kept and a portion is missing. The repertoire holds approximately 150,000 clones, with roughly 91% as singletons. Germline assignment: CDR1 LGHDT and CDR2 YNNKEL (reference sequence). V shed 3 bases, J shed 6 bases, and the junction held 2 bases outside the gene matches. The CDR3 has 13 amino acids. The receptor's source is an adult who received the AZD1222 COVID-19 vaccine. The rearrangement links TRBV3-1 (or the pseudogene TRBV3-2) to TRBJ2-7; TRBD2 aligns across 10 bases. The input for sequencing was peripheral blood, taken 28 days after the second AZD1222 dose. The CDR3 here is CASSQSGGAEQYF. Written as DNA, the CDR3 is TGTGCCAGCAGCCAGAGCGGGGGGGCCGAGCAGTACTTC.